This T cell receptor beta chain was retrieved from a study of T cells in Graves' hyperthyroidism and ophthalmopathy. This CDR3 is built from 15 residues. Germline trimming cut 8 bases from V and 6 bases from J; bases unmatched to any gene: 11. Germline CDR1 reads MNHNS; CDR2 reads SASEGT. This clonotype was detected ten times or more. The PBMCs were taken from around 9.1 ml of fresh peripheral blood. Amplified regions were TCR beta CDR3 sequences from RNA transcripts. First-round RT-PCR of the TCR CDR3 relied on the HTBI primer set. TCRdb fed the multiplex PCR reads into MiXCR, producing one record per CDR3 protein. Among around 500,000 distinct CDR3 sequences listed, approximately 15% were seen once.

Sequenced material: blood. The receptor comes from a woman in her thirties or forties with Graves' hyperthyroidism. The V call is TRBV6-1, the J call TRBJ2-7; 12 positions agree with TRBD1. The CDR3 reads CASVRPGQGASEQYF. CDR3 in DNA: TGTGCCAGCGTCCGACCGGGACAGGGGGCGTCCGAGCAGTACTTC.